Sequencing of this T cell receptor (beta chain) was carried out in a study of blood T cells in healthy people across ages. Study-wide results and caveats: Per million T cells, the diversity of TCR beta decreased roughly linearly as age advanced.

A J-beta primer mix and a sample-barcoded 5' primer were used in a second PCR of roughly 6 to 12 cycles. Every molecule of cDNA carried a tag from a template-switch adaptor with 12 random nucleotides. There were at least 3 million CDR3-containing paired-end reads obtained from each sample. Via MiXCR, TCRdb re-called the 5' RACE reads, giving one row per CDR3 protein. This sample carries nearly 800,000 distinct CDR3 sequences, approximately 25% of them seen once, and the ten largest clones take 3% to 4.5%. The CDR3 is made up of 13 amino acids. Trimming removed 3 bases at V and 4 bases at J, with 7 bases between. The sample holds a few counts of this clonotype. No antigen is known for it. This sample also belongs to another study, concerning T cells of mothers and their children. According to that study: Every mother supplied over 9 million TCR beta CDR3 reads and every child several million.

The origin of this receptor is a boy under 18 in good health. Sequencing was performed on blood. The V and J genes are TRBV12-3 or TRBV12-4 and TRBJ2-1, with D unresolved. CDR3 in amino acids: CASSLSLYNEQFF. CDR3 DNA: TGTGCCAGCAGTTTGAGTCTGTACAATGAGCAGTTCTTC.